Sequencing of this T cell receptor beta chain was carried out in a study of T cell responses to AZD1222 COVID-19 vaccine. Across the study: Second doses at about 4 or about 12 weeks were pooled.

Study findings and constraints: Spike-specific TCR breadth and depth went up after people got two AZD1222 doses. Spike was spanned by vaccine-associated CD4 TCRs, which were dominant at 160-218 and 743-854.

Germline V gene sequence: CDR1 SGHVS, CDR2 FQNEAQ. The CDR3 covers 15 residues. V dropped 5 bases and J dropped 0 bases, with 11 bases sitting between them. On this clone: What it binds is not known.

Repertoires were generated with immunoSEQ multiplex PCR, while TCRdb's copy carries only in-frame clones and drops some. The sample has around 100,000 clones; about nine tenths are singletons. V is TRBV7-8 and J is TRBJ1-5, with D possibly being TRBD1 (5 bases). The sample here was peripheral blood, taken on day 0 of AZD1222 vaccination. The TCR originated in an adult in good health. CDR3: CASSPRQISNQPQHF. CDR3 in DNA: TGTGCCAGCAGCCCCCGACAGATTAGCAATCAGCCCCAGCATTTT.